This T cell receptor beta chain was observed in a study of Graves' ophthalmopathy and Graves' hyperthyroidism. Study-level findings and limits: Ophthalmopathy versus stable hyperthyroidism: 13-signature model gave 85% to 90% sensitivity, just under 82% specificity. Appearing in blood as well were most expanded thyroid clonotypes above 0.001 frequency.

This clonotype was recorded many times. Its antigen is as yet unknown. Patients in the hyperthyroidism group, adults aged 18 to 65, were newly diagnosed, under 2 months' duration. Scientists amplified the TCR beta CDR3 regions from RNA transcripts. The library came from an HTBI-primed first-round RT-PCR and a second-round multiplex PCR. TCRdb independently ran MiXCR on the multiplex PCR reads; one entry per CDR3 protein. In the table there are 900,000 to 1,200,000 distinct CDR3 sequences, about 36% of which are singletons. The V end was cut by 2 bases, the J end by 5 bases, with 12 bases between. This CDR3 contains 13 residues. Germline V gene data show CDR1 as DFQATT and CDR2 as SNEGSKA (reference sequence).

The rearrangement links TRBV20-1 to TRBJ2-5; D possibly corresponds to TRBD1 (5 bases). The TCR was taken from an adult man with Graves' hyperthyroidism. The sample taken for sequencing was peripheral blood or thyroid tissue (not recorded which). The CDR3 sequence is CSARKRAGETQYF. The CDR3 DNA is TGCAGTGCTAGAAAGCGTGCAGGGGAGACCCAGTACTTC.